This is a list of T cell receptor beta chains from one sample in a study of blood T cells in healthy people across ages. TCRdb re-called the 5' RACE reads with MiXCR, one entry per CDR3 protein. Here the sample spans nearly 800,000 distinct CDR3 sequences, just over 55% being singletons. Sequencing was done on a sample of blood. The receptor source for this set is a man aged 40-49 years in good health. CDR3s include the opening cysteine and the closing phenylalanine or tryptophan.

v_call	j_call	cdr3_aa
TRBV7-9	TRBJ2-3	CASSPGGGTDTQYF
TRBV3-1	TRBJ2-3	CASSGGTSGRTDTQYF
TRBV2	TRBJ1-2	CASTKGLYYGYTF
TRBV6-2/TRBV6-3	TRBJ2-1	CASSYSASVAPINEQFF
TRBV20-1	TRBJ2-5	CSADKETQYF
TRBV20-1	TRBJ2-5	CSALGQGQETQYF
TRBV28	TRBJ2-7	CASSLRGAYEQYF
TRBV29-1	TRBJ2-1	CSVAEGGSNEQFF
TRBV24-1	TRBJ2-1	CATSDFRGGFNNEQFF
TRBV20-1	TRBJ2-5	CSASPAGGWATETQYF
TRBV11-2	TRBJ2-4	CASRSGLAKNIQYF
TRBV29-1	TRBJ2-3	CSVARREKDTQYF
TRBV19	TRBJ1-2	CASSIDQNYGYTF
TRBV12-3/TRBV12-4	TRBJ2-6	CASSLAVGPDSGANVLTF
TRBV7-8	TRBJ2-3	CASSFSGISTDTQYF
TRBV14	TRBJ1-2	CASSQGGKGFIIGYTF
TRBV29-1	TRBJ1-4	CSIDGQPGEKLFF
TRBV29-1	TRBJ2-1	CSVEEGQYSEQFF
TRBV7-6	TRBJ1-6	CASSLAARNNSPLHF
TRBV4-1	TRBJ2-1	CASSQDHRTDSYNEQFF
TRBV6-5	TRBJ2-3	CASRAETSFADTQYF
TRBV7-2	TRBJ1-2	CASSEQGVNYGYTF
TRBV20-1	TRBJ1-6	CSVQLPTGLTGSPLHF
TRBV20-1	TRBJ2-7	CSAEGDMKSSYEQYF
TRBV5-1	TRBJ2-7	CASATGNAYEQYF
TRBV5-1	TRBJ1-1	CASSRGEGGLNTEAFF
TRBV7-2	TRBJ2-1	CASSLVWDRDNLSRFF
TRBV20-1	TRBJ1-2	CSARDGTAYGYTF
TRBV25-1	TRBJ2-5	CASRTGGAETQYF
TRBV20-1	TRBJ1-5	CSARDPGQGQYQPQHF
TRBV6-5	TRBJ2-2	CASSLLQTNTGELFF
TRBV7-8	TRBJ2-6	CASSPGTPGAGANVLTF
TRBV6-5	TRBJ2-3	CASGVQSTDTQYF
TRBV7-2	TRBJ1-1	CASSLAGSLEAFF
TRBV7-2	TRBJ2-7	CASSLGAQTGEQYF
TRBV9	.	CASSTSGLYEQYF
TRBV10-3	TRBJ2-1	CAISGGRGNNEQFF
TRBV5-1	TRBJ2-7	CASSYSNAYEQYF
TRBV6-4	TRBJ1-1	CASSDFRGSEAFF
TRBV7-9	TRBJ2-1	CASSLVGGRAMNEQFF
TRBV20-1	.	CSASPGGGETQYF
TRBV12-3/TRBV12-4	TRBJ2-1	CASSFTGGDNNEQFF
TRBV25-1	TRBJ2-7	CASEDAPPYEQYF